This T cell receptor beta chain was observed in a study of tumor-infiltrating lymphocytes in primary liver carcinoma. Background on the study: The patients included men and women who were aged 30 to 69 years. Findings and caveats of the study: Being bulk and unsorted, samples allowed no CD4+ and CD8+ repertoire comparison. Relative to blood, tumors carried a significantly larger fraction of the repertoire in their top 250 clones (p = 0.039). Tumor region pairs shared more overlap than did tumor-adjacent and tumor-blood pairs.

RNA was extracted from whole blood without cell sorting, alongside germline DNA. This clonotype was seen ten or more times. The antigen remains unidentified. Trimming left V 0 bases short and J 0 bases short, with 8 bases between. CDR1 and CDR2 (germline): MNHEY, SVGAGI. The CDR3 consists of 15 residues. Making TCR beta cDNA involved 400 to 600 ng total RNA and a constant-region primer. Libraries of TCR beta came from three nested multiplex PCR rounds with slightly modified ARM-PCR. A C-beta reverse primer and TRBV1-TRBV30 forward primers served in each of the first two PCR rounds, at approximately 10 cycles apiece. TCRdb recomputed calls from the multiplex PCR reads with MiXCR, one row per CDR3 protein. The sample shows almost 200,000 distinct CDR3 sequences, 65% of them seen only once.

The source is a woman aged 55-75 years with primary liver carcinoma and hepatitis B virus infection. The chain is built from TRBV6-5 and TRBJ1-1, with D perhaps TRBD1 (6 bases). Material for sequencing was peripheral blood. The CDR3 loop reads CASSYSNRVNTEAFF. As DNA, the CDR3 is TGTGCCAGCAGTTACTCGAACAGGGTGAACACTGAAGCTTTCTTT.